This T cell receptor beta chain was found in a study of cytomegalovirus exposure and HLA in healthy donors. To note about this clone: Its antigen is not known.

PCR employed 60 Vbeta and 13 Jbeta primers. Produced via immunoSEQ multiplex PCR; TCRdb's table is partial and in-frame only. The sample has around 160,000 clones, roughly 80% seen once. Findings of the study overall: With further analysis later on, most CMV-associated TCR beta chains appeared HLA-restricted.

Sample: PBMCs. This receptor was taken from a woman in her 40s in good health and CMV-seropositive.

The CDR3 here is CASSPSPTGGYNEQFF. The CDR3 DNA reads TGCGCCAGCAGCCCAAGTCCGACAGGGGGCTACAATGAGCAGTTCTTC. The chain has TRBV5-1 and TRBJ2-1; 9 positions agree with TRBD1. In germline, CDR1 is SGHRS, CDR2 YFSETQ. V shed 4 bases, J shed 3 bases, and the junction held 8 bases outside the gene matches. This CDR3 has 16 amino acids.